Listed here are 27 T cell receptor beta chains from one sample, sequenced in a study of beta chain features in type 1 diabetes. The investigators reverse transcribed all of the isolated RNA, so they sequenced expressed TCRB transcripts. Here immunoSEQ multiplex PCR was the method, and the copy in TCRdb shows in-frame clones only, minus some. The data show about 360,000 clones, over 10% seen once. Sequenced sample: naive CD4+ T cells from blood. These receptors were taken from a young man in good health.

This clone was counted only a few times. The chain employs TRBV11-2 and TRBJ2-7, with a possible D match to TRBD1 (5 bases). Germline values: CDR1 SGHAT, CDR2 FQNNGV. CDR3 length equals 13 residues. The ends were cut back, 5 bases at V and 3 bases at J, with 11 bases in the middle. CDR3 nucleotide sequence: TGTGCCAGCAGCACGACAGATTACTACGAGCAGTACTTC. Translating gives CASSTTDYYEQYF.

Here the CDR3 DNA reads TGTGCCAGCAGTTTGGCGGTGGGCGAGCAGTACTTC. Its protein product is CASSLAVGEQYF. The chain links TRBV28 to TRBJ2-7; unclear D gene. V was pared by 3 bases and J by 6 bases, with 9 bases between. Germline V gene lookup returns CDR1 MDHEN and CDR2 SYDVKM. The CDR3 length is 12 residues.

This clone turned up a few times. The rearrangement uses TRBV7-9 and TRBJ2-7; TRBD2 aligns across 8 bases. The V gene end was trimmed by 6 bases and the J gene end by 7 bases; junction bases not matched to a gene: 8. The CDR3 covers 13 residues. Germline CDR1 reads SEHNR; CDR2 reads FQNEAQ (reference sequence). The CDR3 bases are TGTGCCAGCAGGGCGGGAGGAAGGGGTGAGCAGTACTTC. Protein product: CASRAGGRGEQYF.

This clone was seen a few times. The J gene is TRBJ1-4, the V gene TRBV2; D ambiguous. V was clipped by 4 bases and J by 0 bases, with 12 bases between them. CDR1 and CDR2 (germline): SNHLY, FYNNEI. The CDR3 has 16 amino acids. The CDR3 region has the DNA TGTGCCAGCAGTGTACGAGGATCTGCAACTAATGAAAAACTGTTTTTT. Protein sequence: CASSVRGSATNEKLFF.

In this sample, this clone turned up a few times. The gene calls are TRBV6-5 and TRBJ1-2; weak D call: TRBD1 (5 bases). V shed 6 bases and J shed 7 bases, with 15 bases lying between them. Germline assignment: CDR1 MNHEY and CDR2 SVGAGI. This CDR3 has 13 residues. CDR3 sequence (DNA): TGTGCCAGCAGAGGAGACAGATGGGGTGGCTACACCTTC. It specifies CASRGDRWGGYTF.

Only a few counts were recorded for this clone. V and J are TRBV4-2 and TRBJ2-5; 10 bases align to TRBD2. CDR3 length equals 17 residues. J lost 4 bases, V lost 1 base, and 9 bases had no gene match. Germline CDR1 and CDR2: LGHNA and YNFKEQ. For the CDR3, the DNA is TGTGCCAGCAGCCAAGCTATAGCGGGGGGCGGTTTAGAGACCCAGTACTTC. This translates into CASSQAIAGGGLETQYF.

The V call is TRBV5-4, the J call TRBJ1-2; 8 bases fit TRBD1. The CDR3 sequence is 15 residues long. From germline, CDR1 is SGHNT and CDR2 YYREEE (reference sequence). The V and J ends lost 2 bases and 3 bases, in that order; junction bases with no gene match: 6. The CDR3 DNA reads TGTGCCAGCAGCTTTAGTGTGACAGGGGACTATGGCTACACCTTC. This codes for CASSFSVTGDYGYTF.

This chain uses TRBV7-6 with TRBJ1-2; no clear D gene. Trimming stripped 1 base from V and 2 bases from J, with 8 bases between. The CDR3 totals 14 residues. Germline-derived CDR1 and CDR2 are SGHVS and FNYEAQ. This chain's CDR3 is CASSLGGANYGYTF. The CDR3 coding sequence is TGTGCCAGCAGCTTAGGAGGTGCCAACTATGGCTACACCTTC.

The CDR3, as DNA: TGTGCCTGGCGCCTAGCGGGTAGCTCCTACGAGCAGTACTTC. Translated, it gives CAWRLAGSSYEQYF. The J gene is TRBJ2-7, the V gene TRBV30; TRBD2 agrees at 8 bases. The J segment lost 0 bases and the V segment lost 5 bases, leaving 6 bases of the junction unmatched. CDR1 GTSNPN and CDR2 SVGIG come from the germline V gene (reference sequence). This CDR3 is built from 14 residues.

The V and J genes are TRBV6-5 and TRBJ1-6; D perhaps matches TRBD1 (5 bases). Germline CDR1 MNHEY, CDR2 SVGAGI. Between the trimmed V and J ends, which lost 6 bases and 7 bases, there was a span of 10 bases. There are 13 residues in the CDR3. The CDR3 spells CASREDSNSPLHF. DNA of the CDR3: TGTGCCAGCAGGGAAGACAGCAATTCACCCCTCCACTTT.

The genes are TRBV7-6 and TRBJ2-5; TRBD1 agrees at 7 bases. This CDR3 comprises 14 residues. CDR1 is SGHVS and CDR2 is FNYEAQ in the germline V gene. J gave up 5 bases and V 5 bases, and 8 bases lay outside the gene matches. The chain's CDR3 is CASSRQQGSETQYF. The CDR3 DNA reads as TGTGCCAGCAGCCGACAACAGGGGTCTGAGACCCAGTACTTC.

V usage is TRBV7-2 and J usage is TRBJ2-7, with TRBD1 identical over 8 bases. Germline CDR1 SGHTA, CDR2 FQGNSA. The CDR3 spans 13 residues. V shed 10 bases and J 3 bases; nucleotides not matched to a gene: 8. DNA for the CDR3: TGTGCCACCGCCGGGACAGGAGGCTACGAGCAGTACTTC. This encodes CATAGTGGYEQYF.

This clone was seen a few times. This chain joins TRBV7-2 and TRBJ2-7; TRBD1 matches 7 bases. Germline assignment: CDR1 SGHTA and CDR2 FQGNSA. After removal of 5 bases from V and 5 bases from J, the junction contained 9 bases not matched to a gene. This CDR3 has 14 residues. In DNA form, the CDR3 reads TGTGCCAGCAGCCGACAGGGTAGTAGCAACGAGCAGTACTTC. The encoded protein is CASSRQGSSNEQYF. The whole variable domain, remainder taken from reference TRBV7-2 and TRBJ2-7, is GAGVSQSPSNKVTEKGKDVELRCDPISGHTALYWYRQSLGQGLEFLIYFQGNSAPDKSGLPSDRFSAERTGGSVSTLTIQRTQQEDSAVYLCASSRQGSSNEQYFGPGTRLTVT.

This clone was picked up a small number of times. This chain uses TRBV5-4 with TRBJ2-2, with 10 bases aligning to TRBD1. The CDR3 spans 16 residues. Trimming at V came to 0 bases and at J to 6 bases, leaving 5 bases not matched to a gene. Per the germline V gene, CDR1 is SGHNT and CDR2 is YYREEE (reference sequence). The chain's CDR3 is CASSLGPGQGPGELFF. DNA for the CDR3: TGTGCCAGCAGCTTGGGTCCGGGACAGGGGCCCGGGGAGCTGTTTTTT.

The gene calls are TRBV7-9 and TRBJ2-7, with 8 bases fitting TRBD1. Germline V lookup: CDR1 SEHNR, CDR2 FQNEAQ (reference sequence). J lost 5 bases, V lost 2 bases, and 14 bases had no gene match. The CDR3 totals 17 residues. In nucleotides, the CDR3 is TGTGCCAGCAGCTTACCATTCCGGGACAGGAGTACGAACGAGCAGTACTTC. This gives the protein CASSLPFRDRSTNEQYF.

The chain uses TRBV7-6 and TRBJ2-1; the match to TRBD2 covers 11 bases. The CDR3 extends over 16 amino acids. The germline CDR1 and CDR2 sequences are SGHVS and FNYEAQ. V lost 5 bases and J lost 3; bases outside the gene matches: 6. The CDR3 here is CASSPLAGGIYNEQFF. The CDR3 region has the DNA TGTGCCAGCAGCCCCCTAGCGGGAGGTATCTACAATGAGCAGTTCTTC.

In this sample, this clone turned up a few times. CDR3 DNA: TGTGCCAGCAGCGTATTCGGGGAGCATAATGAAAAACTGTTTTTT. Encoded protein: CASSVFGEHNEKLFF. The chain is built from TRBV27 and TRBJ1-4; no clear D. Germline lookup yields CDR1 MNHEY and CDR2 SMNVEV (reference sequence). Trimming cost V 6 bases and J 4 bases, with 15 bases left between them. The CDR3 sequence is 15 residues long.

The chain carries TRBV9 and TRBJ2-5; weak D call: TRBD1 (6 bases). This CDR3 has 15 amino acids. The germline V gene has CDR1 SGDLS and CDR2 YYNGEE. Between the trimmed V and J ends, which lost 0 bases and 5 bases, there was a span of 14 bases. The CDR3: CASSVVGVQGETQYF. The CDR3 DNA sequence: TGTGCCAGCAGCGTAGTTGGGGTTCAGGGGGAGACCCAGTACTTC.

The table lists this clone with a few counts. V is TRBV7-6 and J is TRBJ1-1, with no clear D. CDR1 and CDR2 from the germline V gene are SGHVS and FNYEAQ. CDR3 length: 9 amino acids. V was cut by 5 bases and J by 8 bases, with 3 bases left in between. In nucleotides, the CDR3 is TGTGCCAGCAGCCAAGAAGCTTTCTTT. It is translated as CASSQEAFF.

This chain connects TRBV13 to TRBJ1-4; D unresolved. The CDR3 runs 13 residues. Trimming pared 0 bases from V and 8 bases from J, leaving 7 bases between. CDR1 and CDR2 (germline): PRHDT, FYEKMQ (reference sequence). DNA for the CDR3: TGTGCCAGCAGCTTAGGCTCGGGAGAAAAACTGTTTTTT. This sequence encodes CASSLGSGEKLFF.

The V call is TRBV6-5, the J call TRBJ2-5; D gene uncertain. The V end lost 0 bases, the J end lost 0 bases, and 8 bases lay between the germline ends. This CDR3 has 15 amino acids. CDR1 MNHEY and CDR2 SVGAGI come from the germline V gene. CDR3 in amino acids: CASSYSAANQETQYF. The CDR3 DNA is TGTGCCAGCAGTTACTCGGCGGCGAACCAAGAGACCCAGTACTTC.

The chain has TRBV5-4 and TRBJ1-1; 10 nucleotides agree with TRBD1. Germline values: CDR1 SGHNT, CDR2 YYREEE (reference sequence). J was trimmed by 6 bases and V by 4 bases; bases with no gene match: 12. The CDR3 totals 16 residues. DNA of the CDR3: TGTGCCAGCAGCCCAGACAGGGGGCGGGGATGGTCTGAAGCTTTCTTT. This gives the protein CASSPDRGRGWSEAFF.

The chain combines TRBV4-2 with TRBJ1-1; TRBD1 is a possible D gene (5 bases). Germline assignment: CDR1 LGHNA and CDR2 YNFKEQ. The V end was cut by 1 base, the J end by 4 bases, with 13 bases between. The CDR3 sequence is 15 residues long. The CDR3, as DNA: TGTGCCAGCAGCCAAGTAGGAGGGGCGAGCACTGAAGCTTTCTTT. Protein product: CASSQVGGASTEAFF.

This clone was counted a few times. The chain has TRBV5-6 and TRBJ2-3; D not resolved. Between the trimmed V and J ends, which lost 2 bases and 6 bases, there was a span of 4 bases. The CDR3 runs 11 residues. Germline values: CDR1 SGHDT, CDR2 YYEEEE. The CDR3 is CASSFEDTQYF. For the CDR3, the DNA is TGTGCCAGCAGCTTCGAGGATACGCAGTATTTT.

This clone was counted only a few times. The chain recombines TRBV9 with TRBJ2-3; D perhaps matches TRBD2 (6 bases). The CDR3 runs 15 residues. Germline V gene data show CDR1 as SGDLS and CDR2 as YYNGEE. Between the trimmed V and J ends, which lost 0 bases and 2 bases, there was a span of 10 bases. This chain's CDR3 is CASSVAPGDTDTQYF. The CDR3 DNA reads TGTGCCAGCAGCGTAGCCCCGGGAGACACAGATACGCAGTATTTT.

The genes are TRBV19 and TRBJ1-1; perhaps TRBD1 as D (5 bases). Deletions cut 4 bases from V and 0 bases from J, with 12 bases between. CDR1 and CDR2 (germline): LNHDA, SQIVND (reference sequence). This CDR3 contains 15 residues. DNA of the CDR3: TGTGCCAGTAGTACGCGGGGCCCCATGAACACTGAAGCTTTCTTT. Translation: CASSTRGPMNTEAFF.

This clone was seen a handful of times. The chain links TRBV25-1 to TRBJ2-5, with TRBD1 matching over 7 bases. The V and J ends lost 4 bases and 7 bases, in that order; junction bases with no gene match: 9. Germline loops: CDR1 MGHDK, CDR2 SYGVNS. The CDR3 consists of 14 residues. The CDR3 region is CASSGGQPLGTQYF. In nucleotides, the CDR3 is TGTGCCAGCAGTGGGGGACAGCCTCTTGGGACCCAGTACTTC.